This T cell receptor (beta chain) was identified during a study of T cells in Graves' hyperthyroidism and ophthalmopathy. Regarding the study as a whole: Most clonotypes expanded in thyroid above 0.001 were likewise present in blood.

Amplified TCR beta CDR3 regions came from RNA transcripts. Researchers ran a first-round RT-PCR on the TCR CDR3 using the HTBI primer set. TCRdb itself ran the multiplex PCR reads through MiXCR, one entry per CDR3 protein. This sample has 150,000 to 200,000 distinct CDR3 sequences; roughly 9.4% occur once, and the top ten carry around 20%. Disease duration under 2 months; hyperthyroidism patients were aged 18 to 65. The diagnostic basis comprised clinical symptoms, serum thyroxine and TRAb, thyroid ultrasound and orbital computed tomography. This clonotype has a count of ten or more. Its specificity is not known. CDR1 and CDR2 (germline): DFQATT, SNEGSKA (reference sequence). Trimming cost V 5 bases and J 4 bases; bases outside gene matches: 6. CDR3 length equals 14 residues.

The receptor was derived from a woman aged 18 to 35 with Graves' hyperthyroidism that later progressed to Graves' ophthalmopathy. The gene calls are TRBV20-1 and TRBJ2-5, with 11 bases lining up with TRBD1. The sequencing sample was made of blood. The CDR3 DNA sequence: TGCAGTGCTTCCGGGACAGGGGGTCGAGAGACCCAGTACTTC. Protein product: CSASGTGGRETQYF.